This TCR beta chain originates from a study of PD-1 blockade in classical Hodgkin lymphoma. Study-level information: Patients were given intravenous nivolumab, 3 mg/kg, every 2 weeks. Broader study findings: By C4D1 there was a significant rise in CD4+ TCR diversity but not in CD8+ TCR diversity.

This clone was detected once. Its antigen is not known. There was relapse after autologous stem cell transplantation in every patient, and there was variation in brentuximab vedotin exposure. Trimming shortened V by 0 bases and J by 6 bases, and 13 bases separated the two germline ends. CDR1 and CDR2 from the germline V gene are SGHRS and YFSETQ. The CDR3 spans 15 residues. Measured with immunoSEQ multiplex PCR; TCRdb has only the in-frame clones, and not every one. The sample consists of fewer than 80,000 clones, over 70% of them appearing once. The chain links TRBV5-1 to TRBJ2-4; tentative D call: TRBD2 (6 bases). This clonotype was obtained from a human donor with classical Hodgkin lymphoma. The source material was peripheral blood mononuclear cells (PBMCs), sampled before the second cycle of nivolumab. The CDR3 protein is CASSLGPSGGNIQYF. The CDR3, as DNA: TGCGCCAGCAGCTTGGGCCCATCCGGGGGAAACATTCAGTACTTC.